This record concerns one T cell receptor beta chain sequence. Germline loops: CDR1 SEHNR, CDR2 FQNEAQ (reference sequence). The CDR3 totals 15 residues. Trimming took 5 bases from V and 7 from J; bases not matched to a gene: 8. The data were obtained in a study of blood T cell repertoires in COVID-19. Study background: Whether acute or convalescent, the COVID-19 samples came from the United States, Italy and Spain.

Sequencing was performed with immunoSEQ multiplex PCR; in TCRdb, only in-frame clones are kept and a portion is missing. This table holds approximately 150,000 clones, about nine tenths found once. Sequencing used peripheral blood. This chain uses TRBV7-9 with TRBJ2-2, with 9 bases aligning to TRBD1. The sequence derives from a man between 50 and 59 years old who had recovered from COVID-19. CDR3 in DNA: TGTGCCAGCAGCCCTCCGGGACAGGGAATCGGGGAGCTGTTTTTT. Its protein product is CASSPPGQGIGELFF.